This T cell receptor (beta chain) comes out of a study of PD-L1 blockade in urothelial cancer (dated by TCRdb to the late 2010s). As for the study more broadly: Therapy was started in the mid-2010s for all patients, and atezolizumab 1,200 mg was administered intravenously every 3 weeks. Durable clinical benefit was defined as progression-free survival longer than 6 months, and TCR features were also tested against progression-free and overall survival. Patients had an ECOG performance status of 0 or 1 and had received between 0 and 3 prior chemotherapy regimens. In the same patients, whole exome sequencing and RNA sequencing of pretreatment tumors were performed in addition to TCR sequencing. A median of about 140,000 T cells and just over 80,000 unique TCRs was obtained from blood samples, and a median clonality of 0.080 was observed. TCR sequencing covered pretreatment tumor samples and matched, serially collected peripheral blood taken before and after atezolizumab treatment. Blood samples were analyzed at 3 weeks after treatment start (second dose) and at 6 weeks after treatment start. Pretreatment blood TCR-seq was available for nearly 30 patients, at least one posttreatment blood collection was obtained for some 25 patients, and tumor TCR-seq was available for some 25 patients. The study, an exploratory multi-omic analysis, examined somatic, immune and clinical correlates of response to PD-L1 blockade with atezolizumab in urothelial cancer. Nine patients achieved durable clinical benefit and roughly 20 did not. About 90% of the roughly 30 patients were males with bladder-origin urothelial cancer, and about two thirds of the roughly 30 reported a prior smoking history.

In the case of this clone: Its antigen is currently not known. No quality values exist for individual bases; no much larger clone is one base distant.

Paper-wide results and their limitations: Greater expansion of tumor-associated TCR clones in peripheral blood 3 weeks after the start of treatment was observed in patients with durable benefit (n of about 20, p = 0.022). Because the sample size was small (n ≈ 30) and many exploratory analyses were performed, the results are intended to be hypothesis-generating. A pretreatment peripheral blood TCR clonality below the median was linked to improved progression-free and overall survival.

Synthetic TCR analog templates were spiked into each PCR so that absolute template abundance could be estimated from read counts. The immunoSEQ assay used bias-controlled V and J gene primers to amplify TCRbeta CDR3 regions from genomic DNA. Rearranged TCRbeta segments were sequenced at approximately 20X coverage. The source study handled its data this way. Clustering was used to correct sequencing errors, and CDR3s were annotated against IMGT so that V, D and J genes could be assigned. Only productive TCRbeta rearrangements were used in downstream analyses, excluding out-of-frame or stop-codon sequences. To compute clonality, Shannon entropy was normalized by the log of the number of unique productive sequences and then subtracted from one. Clones differing between time points or between blood and tumor were identified using Fisher's exact test with Benjamini-Hochberg correction, with an adjusted p below 0.01 applied as the threshold. TCRdb took over this immuneACCESS table, retaining in-frame rearrangements with V and J assigned. Such tables are incomplete; in checked studies, under half of the missing clones stem from an unresolved V gene, and the remainder is unexplained. V and J calls and clone size come straight from that table; D and trimming were deduced from the DNA. Present in this sample are roughly 20,000 clones, about nine tenths of which were seen just once. 10% to 15% of the sample belongs to the ten largest clones.

For this chain, trimming is 0 bases at the V end and 0 bases at the J end, and the number of junction bases without a gene match is 5. According to the germline V gene, CDR1 reads SGHRS and CDR2 reads YFSETQ. From the cysteine through the phenylalanine, the CDR3 covers 18 amino acids. Just CDR3 DNA is preserved here, 54 bases in frame from base 1. The time point label corresponds to: pretreatment peripheral blood. A cohort of 25 to 35 patients with locally advanced or metastatic urothelial carcinoma, treated at Memorial Sloan Kettering on a trial protocol, was included. Peripheral blood mononuclear cells were collected from each patient pretreatment and during treatment, giving between 1 and 8 total time points per patient. The Qiagen DNeasy Blood extraction kit was used to purify genomic DNA from total PBMCs and from tumor samples. PBMCs were collected pretreatment and during treatment, and were isolated and stored as previously described.

Sequencing used PBMCs, obtained around atezolizumab (anti-PD-L1) treatment. This TCR derives from an older man with urothelial cancer. The V gene is TRBV5-1 and the J gene is TRBJ1-3; 11 of the junction bases match TRBD1. The CDR3 corresponds to CASSLATGQGGSGNTIYF. The base sequence is TGCGCCAGCAGCTTGGCCACGGGACAGGGGGGCTCTGGAAACACCATATATTTT. Supplemented by the reference TRBV5-1 and TRBJ1-3 proteins around the CDR3, the complete variable domain is KAGVTQTPRYLIKTRGQQVTLSCSPISGHRSVSWYQQTPGQGLQFLFEYFSETQRNKGNFPGRFSGRQFSNSRSEMNVSTLELGDSALYLCASSLATGQGGSGNTIYFGEGSWLTVV.